Sequencing of this T cell receptor beta chain was carried out in a study of T-cell memory formation after mild COVID-19. Overall study: In these data, TCR clusters were largely donor specific.

The V gene's germline CDR1 is SGHNT and CDR2 YYREEE (reference sequence). This CDR3 comprises 13 residues. V lost 5 bases to trimming and J lost 4 bases, with 12 bases between them. cDNA libraries for TCR alpha and TCR beta, carrying sample barcodes and UMIs, came from 5'RACE with constant-segment primers. TCRdb re-called the 5' RACE reads with MiXCR, one entry per CDR3 protein. In the table there are approximately 480,000 distinct CDR3 sequences, roughly 18% of which are singletons. The chain recombines TRBV5-4 with TRBJ1-1; a possible D gene is TRBD1 (5 bases). Sequenced sample: PBMCs or a T cell subset sorted from them (not recorded which). This sequence originates from an adult woman who had mild COVID-19 (a few samples of this study predate the infection). Cell type and time point are not known. CDR3 region: CASRTRGGTEAFF. DNA of the CDR3: TGTGCCAGCAGGACCCGGGGGGGCACTGAAGCTTTCTTT.